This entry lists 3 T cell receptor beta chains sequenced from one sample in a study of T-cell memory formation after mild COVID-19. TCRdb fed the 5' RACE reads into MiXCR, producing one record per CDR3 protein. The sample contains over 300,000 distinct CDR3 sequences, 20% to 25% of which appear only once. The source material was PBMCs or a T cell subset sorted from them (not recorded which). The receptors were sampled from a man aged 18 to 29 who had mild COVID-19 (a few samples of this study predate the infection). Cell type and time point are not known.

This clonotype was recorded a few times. As DNA, the CDR3 is TGCGCCAGCAGCCTCCGTCTTCGGGACGGCAATGAGCAGTTCTTC. It translates to CASSLRLRDGNEQFF. This chain links TRBV4-1 with TRBJ2-1; D is perhaps TRBD1 or TRBD2 (5 bases each). Trimming shortened V by 4 bases and J by 6 bases, and 16 bases separated the two germline ends. Per the germline V gene, CDR1 is MGHRA and CDR2 is YSYEKL. This CDR3 has 15 residues.

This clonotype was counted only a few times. CDR3 sequence: CASSYSFQSSYNEQFF. DNA for the CDR3: TGTGCCAGCAGTTACTCTTTCCAAAGCTCCTACAATGAGCAGTTCTTC. V is TRBV6-5 and J is TRBJ2-1, with D hard to call. The CDR3 runs 16 residues. From germline, CDR1 is MNHEY and CDR2 SVGAGI. V was pared by 0 bases and J by 0 bases, with 9 bases between.

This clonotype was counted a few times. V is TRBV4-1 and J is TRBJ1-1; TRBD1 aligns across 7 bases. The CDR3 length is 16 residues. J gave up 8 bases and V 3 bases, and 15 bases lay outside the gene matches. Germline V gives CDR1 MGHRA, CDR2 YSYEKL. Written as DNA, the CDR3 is TGCGCCAGCAGCCAGGGTAGGACAGGAAGCTTCACCGAAGCTTTCTTT. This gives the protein CASSQGRTGSFTEAFF.